One and the same sample provided the 8 T cell receptor beta chains below, sequenced in a study of T cell repertoires in cytomegalovirus infection. TCRdb used MiXCR to reprocess the reads, holding one entry per CDR3 protein. Of more than 250,000 distinct CDR3 sequences detected, 20% to 25% appear once; the ten largest clones hold 10% to 15%. Their specific antigens are unknown. Sequenced here: cultured PBMCs, sampled from culture after CMV antigen stimulation. The receptors here all came from a human donor in good health (CMV status not recorded). Some clones in this sample may be carry-over from other donors' samples.

This clonotype was found a few times. This CDR3 is CSVEPGTGLIPQYF. CDR3 sequence (DNA): TGCAGCGTTGAGCCCGGGACAGGTCTGATTCCCCAGTACTTC. The chain has TRBV29-1 and TRBJ2-5; 8 bases agree with TRBD1. The CDR3 is 14 residues long. Looked up from germline, CDR1 is SQVTM and CDR2 is ANQGSEA. J was trimmed by 9 bases and V by 3 bases; bases with no gene match: 12.

The chain carries TRBV6-1 and TRBJ2-7; D gene unclear. V gave up 1 base and J gave up 6 bases, with 7 bases separating them. This CDR3 spans 12 amino acids. Germline V gene lookup returns CDR1 MNHNS and CDR2 SASEGT. Here the CDR3 DNA reads TGTGCCAGCAGTGAAGAGATGGGCGAGCAGTACGTC. Translating gives CASSEEMGEQYV.

This clonotype was counted a few times. This chain joins TRBV2 and TRBJ2-1; 11 bases match TRBD1. The trim removed 7 bases at V and 5 bases at J, leaving 7 bases unmatched. CDR3 size: 15 residues. Germline CDR1 is SNHLY and CDR2 is FYNNEI. Here the CDR3 reads CASTPGQGGNNEQFF. In DNA form, the CDR3 reads TGTGCCAGCACTCCGGGACAGGGGGGGAACAATGAGCAGTTCTTC. Looking up the rest from reference TRBV2 and TRBJ2-1 gives the full variable domain: EPEVTQTPSHQVTQMGQEVILRCVPISNHLYFYWYRQILGQKVEFLVSFYNNEISEKSEIFDDQFSVERPDGSNFTLKIRSTKLEDSAMYFCASTPGQGGNNEQFFGPGTRLTVL.

This clonotype came up many times. The gene calls are TRBV7-9 and TRBJ2-5; D is ambiguous. There are 15 residues in the CDR3. Germline V gene lookup returns CDR1 SEHNR and CDR2 FQNEAQ (reference sequence). V was cut by 1 base and J by 6 bases, with 15 bases left in between. The CDR3 loop reads CASSLGSAPAQTQYF. The CDR3 DNA sequence: TGTGCCAGCAGCTTAGGGAGCGCACCAGCTCAGACCCAGTACTTC.

Ten or more counts support this clonotype. The chain is built from TRBV7-8 and TRBJ2-1, with D possibly being TRBD1 (6 bases). The CDR3 is made up of 14 amino acids. CDR1 is SGHVS, CDR2 FQNEAQ, per germline. V was trimmed by 1 base and J by 6 bases, leaving 10 bases between them. CDR3 nucleotide sequence: TGTGCCAGCAGCTTAGGTCCAGGGGTCAATGAGCAGTTCTTC. Its protein is CASSLGPGVNEQFF.

This clonotype was detected many times. The chain is built from TRBV6-2 or TRBV6-3 and TRBJ2-3; 12 nucleotides line up with TRBD2. J was trimmed by 1 base and V by 10 bases; bases with no gene match: 15. Germline lookup yields CDR1 MNHEY and CDR2 SVGEGT. This CDR3 contains 18 residues. The CDR3 loop reads CATDPDKLAGGGTDTQYF. CDR3 DNA sequence: TGTGCCACCGACCCCGATAAACTAGCGGGAGGAGGCACAGATACGCAGTATTTT.

This chain joins TRBV19 and TRBJ1-2; 8 nucleotides align to TRBD1. Germline CDR1 reads LNHDA; CDR2 reads SQIVND (reference sequence). The CDR3 runs 16 residues. V lost 10 bases and J lost 3; bases outside the gene matches: 16. The CDR3 spells CATSQGSQGADYGYTF. The CDR3, as DNA: TGTGCCACCTCCCAAGGCTCCCAGGGGGCAGACTATGGCTACACCTTC.

This clonotype was recorded many times. In DNA, the CDR3 is TGTGCCAGCAGCTTAGCGGGCTACCTATACGAGCAGTACGTC. Its translation: CASSLAGYLYEQYV. V and J are TRBV7-2 and TRBJ2-7; D not resolved. The length of the CDR3 is 14 residues. Germline lookup yields CDR1 SGHTA and CDR2 FQGNSA. Trimming took off 0 bases at V and 4 bases at J, with 10 bases between the two ends.